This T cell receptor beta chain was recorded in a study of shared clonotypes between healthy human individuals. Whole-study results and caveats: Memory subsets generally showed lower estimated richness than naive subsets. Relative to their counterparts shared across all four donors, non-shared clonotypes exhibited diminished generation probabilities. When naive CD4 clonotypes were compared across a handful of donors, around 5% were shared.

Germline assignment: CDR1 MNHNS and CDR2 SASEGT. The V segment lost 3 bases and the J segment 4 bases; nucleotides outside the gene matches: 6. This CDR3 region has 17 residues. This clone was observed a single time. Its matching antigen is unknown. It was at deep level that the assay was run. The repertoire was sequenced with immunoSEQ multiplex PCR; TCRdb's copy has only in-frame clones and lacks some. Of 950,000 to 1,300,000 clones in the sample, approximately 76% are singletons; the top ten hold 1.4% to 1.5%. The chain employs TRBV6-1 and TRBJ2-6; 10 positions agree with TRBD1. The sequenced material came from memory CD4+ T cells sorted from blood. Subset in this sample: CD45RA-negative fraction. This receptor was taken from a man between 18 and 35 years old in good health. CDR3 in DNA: TGTGCCAGCAGTGATGGGACAGGGGTCATCGGGGCCAACGTCCTGACTTTC. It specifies CASSDGTGVIGANVLTF.